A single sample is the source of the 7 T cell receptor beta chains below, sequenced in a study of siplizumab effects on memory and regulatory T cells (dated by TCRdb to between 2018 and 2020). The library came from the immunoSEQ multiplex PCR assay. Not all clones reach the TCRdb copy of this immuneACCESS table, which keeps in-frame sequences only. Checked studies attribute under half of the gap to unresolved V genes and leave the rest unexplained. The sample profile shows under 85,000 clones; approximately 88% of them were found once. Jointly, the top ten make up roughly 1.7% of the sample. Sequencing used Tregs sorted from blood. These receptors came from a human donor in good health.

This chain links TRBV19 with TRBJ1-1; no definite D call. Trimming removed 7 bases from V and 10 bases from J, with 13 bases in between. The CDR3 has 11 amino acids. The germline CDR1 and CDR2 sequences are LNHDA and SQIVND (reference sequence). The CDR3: CASTRRSVAFF. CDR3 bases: TGTGCCAGTACTCGAAGGTCTGTAGCTTTCTTT.

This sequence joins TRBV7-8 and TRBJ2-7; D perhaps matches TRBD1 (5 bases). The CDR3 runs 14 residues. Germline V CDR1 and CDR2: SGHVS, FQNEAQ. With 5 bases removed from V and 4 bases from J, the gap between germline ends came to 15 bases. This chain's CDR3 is CASSLQGRLYEQYF. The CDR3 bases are TGTGCCAGCAGCCTCCAGGGAAGGTTGTACGAGCAGTACTTC.

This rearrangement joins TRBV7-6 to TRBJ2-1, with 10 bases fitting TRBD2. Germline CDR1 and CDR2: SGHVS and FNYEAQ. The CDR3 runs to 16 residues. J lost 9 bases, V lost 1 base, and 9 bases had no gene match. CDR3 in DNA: TGTGCCAGCAGCTTAGATGTAGCGGGAGGATTCGGTGAGCAGTTCTTC. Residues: CASSLDVAGGFGEQFF.

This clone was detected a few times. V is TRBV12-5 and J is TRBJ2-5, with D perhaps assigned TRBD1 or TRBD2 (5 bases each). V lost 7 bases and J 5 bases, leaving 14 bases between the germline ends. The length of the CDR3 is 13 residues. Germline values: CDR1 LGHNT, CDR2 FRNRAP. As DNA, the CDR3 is TGTGCTAGTGCCCGAGGGGTCCGGGAGACCCAGTACTTC. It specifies CASARGVRETQYF.

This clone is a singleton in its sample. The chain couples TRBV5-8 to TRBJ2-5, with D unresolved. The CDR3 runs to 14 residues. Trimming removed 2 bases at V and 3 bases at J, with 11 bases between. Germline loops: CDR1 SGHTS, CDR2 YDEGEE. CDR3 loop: CASSFLLIKETQYF. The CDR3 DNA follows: TGTGCCAGCAGCTTCTTACTCATTAAAGAGACCCAGTACTTC. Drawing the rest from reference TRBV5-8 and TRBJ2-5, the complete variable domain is EAGVTQSPTHLIKTRGQQATLRCSPISGHTSVYWYQQALGLGLQFLLWYDEGEERNRGNFPPRFSGRQFPNYSSELNVNALELEDSALYLCASSFLLIKETQYFGPGTRLLVL.

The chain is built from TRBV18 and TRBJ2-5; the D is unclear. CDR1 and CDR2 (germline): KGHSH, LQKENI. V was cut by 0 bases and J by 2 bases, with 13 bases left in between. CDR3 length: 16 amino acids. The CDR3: CASSPPGTVGQETQYF. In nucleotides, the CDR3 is TGTGCCAGCTCACCACCCGGCACTGTGGGACAAGAGACCCAGTACTTC.

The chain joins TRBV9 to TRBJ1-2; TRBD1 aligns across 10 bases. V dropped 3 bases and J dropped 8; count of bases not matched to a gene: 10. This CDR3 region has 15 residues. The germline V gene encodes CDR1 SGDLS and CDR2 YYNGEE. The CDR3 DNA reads TGTGCCAGCAGCGCCCTAAGGGACAGGGGAGAAGGCTACACCTTC. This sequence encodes CASSALRDRGEGYTF. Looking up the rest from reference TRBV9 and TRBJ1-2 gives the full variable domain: DSGVTQTPKHLITATGQRVTLRCSPRSGDLSVYWYQQSLDQGLQFLIQYYNGEERAKGNILERFSAQQFPDLHSELNLSSLELGDSALYFCASSALRDRGEGYTFGSGTRLTVV.